The clone carrying this TCR beta chain was seen once. One entry per CDR3 protein, called by TCRdb with MiXCR from the 5' RACE reads. The sample contains almost 350,000 distinct CDR3 sequences, less than 25% of which appear only once. This entry comes from a study of T-cell memory formation after mild COVID-19. For the study at large: In these data, TCR clusters were largely donor specific.

The germline gives CDR1 LGHNA, CDR2 YNFKEQ. Trimming cost V 2 bases and J 4 bases; bases outside gene matches: 10. This CDR3 is 16 amino acids long. The chain couples TRBV4-2 to TRBJ1-2; 7 nucleotides align to TRBD1. This receptor was obtained from a man aged 18-30 years who had mild COVID-19 (a few samples of this study predate the infection). Cell type and time point are not known. Material for sequencing was PBMCs or a T cell subset sorted from them (not recorded which). DNA for the CDR3: TGTGCCAGCAGCCAATATAAGGGGGCAGATAGCTATGGCTACACCTTC. This codes for CASSQYKGADSYGYTF.